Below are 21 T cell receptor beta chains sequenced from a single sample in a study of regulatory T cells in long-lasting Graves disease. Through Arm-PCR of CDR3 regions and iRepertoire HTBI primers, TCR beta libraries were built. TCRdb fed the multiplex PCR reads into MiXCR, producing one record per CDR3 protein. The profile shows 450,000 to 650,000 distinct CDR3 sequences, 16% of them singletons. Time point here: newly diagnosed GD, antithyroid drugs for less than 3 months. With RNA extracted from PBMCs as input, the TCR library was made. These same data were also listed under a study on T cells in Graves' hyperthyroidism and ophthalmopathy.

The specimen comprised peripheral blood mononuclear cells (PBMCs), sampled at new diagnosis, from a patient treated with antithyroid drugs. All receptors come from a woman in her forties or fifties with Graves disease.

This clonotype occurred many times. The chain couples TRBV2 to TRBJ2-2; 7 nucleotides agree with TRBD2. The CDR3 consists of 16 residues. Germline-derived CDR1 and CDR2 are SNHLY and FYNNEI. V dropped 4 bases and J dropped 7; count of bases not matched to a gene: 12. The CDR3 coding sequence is TGTGCCAGCAGTGTGGAGACGGGAGGTCAATACGGGGAGCTGTTTTTT. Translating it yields CASSVETGGQYGELFF.

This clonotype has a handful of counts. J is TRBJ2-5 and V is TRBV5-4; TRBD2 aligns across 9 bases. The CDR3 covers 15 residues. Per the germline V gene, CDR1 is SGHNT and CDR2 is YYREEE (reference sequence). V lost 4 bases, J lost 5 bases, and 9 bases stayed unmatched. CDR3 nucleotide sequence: TGTGCCAGCAGCGGGGTGCGGGGGGGGAGGGAGACCCAGTACTTC. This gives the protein CASSGVRGGRETQYF. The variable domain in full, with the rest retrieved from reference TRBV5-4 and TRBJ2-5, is ETGVTQSPTHLIKTRGQQVTLRCSSQSGHNTVSWYQQALGQGPQFIFQYYREEENGRGNFPPRFSGLQFPNYSSELNVNALELDDSALYLCASSGVRGGRETQYFGPGTRLLVL.

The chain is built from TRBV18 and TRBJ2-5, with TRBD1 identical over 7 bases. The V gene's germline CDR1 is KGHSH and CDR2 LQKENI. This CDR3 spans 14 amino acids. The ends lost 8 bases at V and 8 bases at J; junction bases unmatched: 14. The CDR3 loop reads CASARDSGLGTQYF. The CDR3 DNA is TGTGCCAGCGCCCGGGACAGCGGCCTCGGAACCCAGTACTTC.

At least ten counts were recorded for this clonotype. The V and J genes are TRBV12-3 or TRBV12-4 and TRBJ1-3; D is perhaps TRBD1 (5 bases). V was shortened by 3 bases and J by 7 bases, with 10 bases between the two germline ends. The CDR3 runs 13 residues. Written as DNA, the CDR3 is TGTGCCAGCAGTTTGGGGACGTGGAACACCATATATTTT. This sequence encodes CASSLGTWNTIYF.

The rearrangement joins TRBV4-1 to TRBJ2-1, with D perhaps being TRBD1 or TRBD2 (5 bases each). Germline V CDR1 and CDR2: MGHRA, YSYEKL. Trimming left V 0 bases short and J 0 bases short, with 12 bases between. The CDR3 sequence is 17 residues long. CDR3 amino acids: CASSQEGTYYSYNEQFF. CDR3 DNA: TGCGCCAGCAGCCAAGAGGGGACGTACTACTCCTACAATGAGCAGTTCTTC.

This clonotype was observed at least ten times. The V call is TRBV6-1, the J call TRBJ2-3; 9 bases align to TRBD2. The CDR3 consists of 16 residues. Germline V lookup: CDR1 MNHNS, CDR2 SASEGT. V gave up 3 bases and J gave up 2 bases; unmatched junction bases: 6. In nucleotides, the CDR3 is TGTGCCAGCAGTGAGCCTAGCGGGGAGCTCACAGATACGCAGTATTTT. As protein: CASSEPSGELTDTQYF.

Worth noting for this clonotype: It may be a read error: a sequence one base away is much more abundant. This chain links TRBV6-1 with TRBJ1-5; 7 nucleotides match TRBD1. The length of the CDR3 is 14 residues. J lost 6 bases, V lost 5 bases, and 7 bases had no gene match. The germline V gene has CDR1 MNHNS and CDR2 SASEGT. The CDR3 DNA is TGTGCCAGCAGTACCGGGACAGTTCCTCAGCCCCAGCATTTT. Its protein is CASSTGTVPQPQHF.

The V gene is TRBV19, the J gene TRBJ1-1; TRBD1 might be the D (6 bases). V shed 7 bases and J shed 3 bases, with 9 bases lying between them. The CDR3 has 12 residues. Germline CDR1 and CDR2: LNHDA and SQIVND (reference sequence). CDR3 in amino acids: CASTGQYTEAFF. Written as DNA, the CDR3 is TGTGCCAGTACTGGACAGTACACTGAAGCTTTCTTT.

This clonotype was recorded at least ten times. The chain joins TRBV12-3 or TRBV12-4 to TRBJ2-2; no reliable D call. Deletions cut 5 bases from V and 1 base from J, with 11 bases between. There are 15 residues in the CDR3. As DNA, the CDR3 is TGTGCCAGCAGTGCATACCAGCAGAACACCGGGGAGCTGTTTTTT. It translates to CASSAYQQNTGELFF.

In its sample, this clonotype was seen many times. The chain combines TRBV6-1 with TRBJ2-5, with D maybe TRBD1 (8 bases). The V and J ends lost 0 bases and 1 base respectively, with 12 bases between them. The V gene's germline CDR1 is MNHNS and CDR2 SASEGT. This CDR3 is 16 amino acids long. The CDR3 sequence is CASSEAGGTGQETQYF. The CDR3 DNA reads TGTGCCAGCAGTGAAGCGGGGGGGACAGGCCAAGAGACCCAGTACTTC.

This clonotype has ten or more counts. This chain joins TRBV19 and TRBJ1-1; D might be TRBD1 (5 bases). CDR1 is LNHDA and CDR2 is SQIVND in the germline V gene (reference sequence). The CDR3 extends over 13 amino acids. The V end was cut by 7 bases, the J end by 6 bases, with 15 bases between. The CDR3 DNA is TGTGCCAGTACTTCCCCCCGGGGCCCTGAAGCTTTCTTT. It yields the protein CASTSPRGPEAFF.

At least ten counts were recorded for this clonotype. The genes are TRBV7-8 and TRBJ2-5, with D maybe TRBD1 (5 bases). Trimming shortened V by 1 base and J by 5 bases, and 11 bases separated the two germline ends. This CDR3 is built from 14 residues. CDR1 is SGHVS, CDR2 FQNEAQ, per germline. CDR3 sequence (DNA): TGTGCCAGCAGCTTAGTTGGGGCTGGGGAGACCCAGTACTTC. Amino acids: CASSLVGAGETQYF.

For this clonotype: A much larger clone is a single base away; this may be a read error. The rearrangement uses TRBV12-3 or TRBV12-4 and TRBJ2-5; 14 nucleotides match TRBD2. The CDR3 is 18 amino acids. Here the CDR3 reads CPSSRPGLAGENQETQYF. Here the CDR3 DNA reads TGTCCCAGCAGCCGTCCGGGACTAGCGGGGGAGAACCAAGAGACCCAGTACTTC.

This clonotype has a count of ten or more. CDR3 nucleotide sequence: TGTGCCAGCAGCTCCCCGGGACTAAGCGGTGAAGCTTTCTTT. It is translated as CASSSPGLSGEAFF. The chain links TRBV11-2 to TRBJ1-1; possible D gene TRBD1, 5 bases. The length of the CDR3 is 14 residues. Trimming left V 4 bases short and J 7 bases short, with 16 bases between. Germline V gene data show CDR1 as SGHAT and CDR2 as FQNNGV.

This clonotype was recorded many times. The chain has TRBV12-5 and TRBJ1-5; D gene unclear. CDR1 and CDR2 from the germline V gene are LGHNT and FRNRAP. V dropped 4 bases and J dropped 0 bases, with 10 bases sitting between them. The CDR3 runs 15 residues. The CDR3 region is CASGYSGISNQPQHF. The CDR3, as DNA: TGTGCTAGTGGTTATAGCGGCATTAGCAATCAGCCCCAGCATTTT.

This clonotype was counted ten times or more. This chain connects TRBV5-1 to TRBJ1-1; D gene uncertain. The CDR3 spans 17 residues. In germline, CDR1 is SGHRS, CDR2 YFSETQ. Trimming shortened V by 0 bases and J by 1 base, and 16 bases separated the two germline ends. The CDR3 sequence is CASSLEVRNFRNTEAFF. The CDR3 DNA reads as TGCGCCAGCAGCTTGGAGGTTCGGAACTTTAGGAACACTGAAGCTTTCTTT.

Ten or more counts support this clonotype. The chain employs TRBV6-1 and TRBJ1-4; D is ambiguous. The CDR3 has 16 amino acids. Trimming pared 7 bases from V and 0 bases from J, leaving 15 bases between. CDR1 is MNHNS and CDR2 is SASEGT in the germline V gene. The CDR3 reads CASTTRMVPTNEKLFF. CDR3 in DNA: TGTGCCAGCACTACCAGGATGGTCCCAACTAATGAAAAACTGTTTTTT.

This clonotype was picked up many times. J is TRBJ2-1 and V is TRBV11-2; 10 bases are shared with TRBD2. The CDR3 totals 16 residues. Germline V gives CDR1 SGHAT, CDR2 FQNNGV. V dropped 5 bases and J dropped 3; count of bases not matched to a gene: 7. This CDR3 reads CASSLSGLADYNEQFF. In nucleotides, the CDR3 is TGTGCCAGCAGCCTAAGCGGACTAGCGGACTACAATGAGCAGTTCTTC. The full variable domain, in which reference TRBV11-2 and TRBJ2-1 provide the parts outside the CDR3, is EAGVAQSPRYKIIEKRQSVAFWCNPISGHATLYWYQQILGQGPKLLIQFQNNGVVDDSQLPKDRFSAERLKGVDSTLKIQPAKLEDSAVYLCASSLSGLADYNEQFFGPGTRLTVL.

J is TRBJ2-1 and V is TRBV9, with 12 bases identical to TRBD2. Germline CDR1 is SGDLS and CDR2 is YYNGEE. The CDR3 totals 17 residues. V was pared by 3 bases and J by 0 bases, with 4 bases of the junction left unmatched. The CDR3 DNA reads TGTGCCAGCAGCGAACCACTAGCGGGGGGCTCCTACAATGAGCAGTTCTTC. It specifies CASSEPLAGGSYNEQFF.

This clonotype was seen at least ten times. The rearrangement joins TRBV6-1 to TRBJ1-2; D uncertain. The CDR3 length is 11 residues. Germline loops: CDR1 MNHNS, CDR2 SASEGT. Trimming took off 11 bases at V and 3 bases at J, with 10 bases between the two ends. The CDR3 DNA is TGTGCCGCAAGGAGAGACTATGGCTACACCTTC. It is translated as CAARRDYGYTF.

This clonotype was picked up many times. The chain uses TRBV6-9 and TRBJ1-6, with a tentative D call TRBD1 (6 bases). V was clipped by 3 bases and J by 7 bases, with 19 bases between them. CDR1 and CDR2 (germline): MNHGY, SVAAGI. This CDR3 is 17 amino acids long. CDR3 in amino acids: CASSYWETGMGNSPLHF. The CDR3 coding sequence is TGTGCCAGCAGTTACTGGGAGACAGGCATGGGGAATTCACCCCTCCACTTT.